This TCR beta chain derives from a study of T cells expressing NK-cell markers. Per germline, CDR1 LNHNV and CDR2 YYDKDF (reference sequence). The CDR3 covers 20 residues. Each CDR3 protein gets one entry in TCRdb, which reprocessed the 5' RACE reads and gives no DNA. The table for this sample gives hundreds of thousands of distinct CDR3 sequences. The source material was blood T cells: a sorted CD56 or NKG2C T cell subset, CD4+ or CD8+ T cells, or bulk PBMC T cells (not recorded which). This TCR came from a man aged 18-70 years in good health. The chain couples TRBV15 to TRBJ2-1; there is no DNA to check the TCRdb D call of TRBD2. CDR3 amino acids: CATSRVSLYPSGGNYNEQFF.